This TCR beta chain was sequenced in a study of HIV-infected children after antiretroviral therapy interruption. Across the study: In continuous treatment, analyzed samples were from weeks 0, 48 and 150.

The study, taken as a whole, reports: Naive CD4+ CDR3 sharing between time points fell after interruption began.

RNA-based 3' RACE libraries used unique molecular identifiers. TCRdb re-analysed the 3' RACE reads in MiXCR, keeping a single row per CDR3 protein. Among 30,000 to 40,000 distinct CDR3 sequences, about 6% were seen once, and the ten largest hold about 1%. Trimming left V 3 bases short and J 0 bases short, with 9 bases between. Germline loops: CDR1 DFQATT, CDR2 SNEGSKA (reference sequence). This CDR3 spans 14 amino acids. Specified treatment: PENTA 11 planned treatment interruption arm or continuous ART arm. Many counts were recorded for this clonotype. Its antigen is currently unknown. The clonotype originates from a pool of human donors with HIV. The specimen was CD45RA+ CD4+ T cells from PBMCs, pooled from several time points, collected from a donor given antiretroviral therapy, either interrupted or continuous. The sample's subset: naive CD4+ CD45RA+ CD45RO- T cells. The chain carries TRBV20-1 and TRBJ1-5; D call uncertain. The CDR3 DNA is TGCAGTGCTAGGGACGGTCATAGCAATCAGCCCCAGCATTTT. This gives the protein CSARDGHSNQPQHF.